This TCR beta chain was identified during a study of shared clonotypes between healthy human individuals. Study-level findings and limits: Memory subsets generally showed lower estimated richness than naive subsets.

The protocol was immunoSEQ multiplex PCR, while the TCRdb copy is restricted to in-frame clones and leaves out a portion. Of about 2.4 million clones detected, over 85% appear once; the ten largest clones hold around 0.14%. The ends lost 0 bases at V and 5 bases at J; junction bases unmatched: 8. The germline V gene encodes CDR1 ENHRY and CDR2 SYGVKD. The CDR3 runs to 18 residues. Notes on this clone: What it binds is unknown.

Sequencing was performed on naive CD4+ T cells sorted from blood. Subset in this sample: CD45RA+ positively selected. The clonotype was recovered from a man aged 18 to 30 in good health. The chain joins TRBV10-3 to TRBJ2-1; 12 nucleotides match TRBD2. The CDR3 loop reads CAISESTSGRPPHNEQFF. For the CDR3, the DNA is TGTGCCATCAGTGAGTCGACTAGCGGGAGACCCCCCCACAATGAGCAGTTCTTC.